This note documents a single T cell receptor (beta chain) sequence. V gave up 0 bases and J gave up 1 base; unmatched junction bases: 0. This CDR3 contains 14 residues. CDR1 and CDR2 from the germline V gene are SGHRS and YFSETQ. As handled by the study authors: From reference gene primer amplification, estimates of nucleated cell counts were derived. Repertoires were generated with immunoSEQ multiplex PCR, while TCRdb's copy carries only in-frame clones and drops some. The DNA gave D and trimming, while V, J and clone size come from that table. This table has around 120,000 clones, just under 85% appearing once. The sample comes from a study of blood T cell repertoires in COVID-19. Across the whole study: Sample material is recorded as cDNA or gDNA derived from T cells, B-cell-depleted T cells, or PBMCs.

Source material: peripheral blood. The receptor comes from a man between 65 and 79 years old with active or convalescent COVID-19. This chain connects TRBV5-1 to TRBJ1-1; 7 bases line up with TRBD1. In DNA form, the CDR3 reads TGCGCCAGCAGCTTGGACAGGGGGAACACTGAAGCTTTCTTT. It specifies CASSLDRGNTEAFF.